A single sample gave rise to the 6 T cell receptor beta chains below, sequenced in a study of shared clonotypes between healthy human individuals. Measured with immunoSEQ multiplex PCR; TCRdb has only the in-frame clones, and not every one. The sample contains approximately 2.3 million clones, more than 80% of which appear only once. Sequenced input: naive CD4+ T cells from PBMCs. Sample subset: CD45RA+ positively selected. These TCRs come from a man younger than 35 in good health. Some clones in this sample may be carry-over from other donors' samples.

This clone was seen a handful of times. The chain employs TRBV5-1 and TRBJ2-5, with TRBD2 identical over 15 bases. V was pared by 3 bases and J by 3 bases, with 3 bases of the junction left unmatched. The CDR3 covers 16 residues. From germline, CDR1 is SGHRS and CDR2 YFSETQ. CDR3 sequence reads: CASSSGLAGGEETQYF. CDR3 sequence (DNA): TGCGCCAGCAGCTCGGGACTAGCGGGAGGTGAAGAGACCCAGTACTTC.

This chain uses TRBV6-5 with TRBJ2-7; TRBD1 matches at 11 bases. The CDR3 totals 15 residues. Germline trimming cut 5 bases from V and 2 bases from J; bases unmatched to any gene: 5. CDR1 and CDR2 (germline): MNHEY, SVGAGI. The CDR3 sequence is CASSAPGQGAYEQYF. Here the CDR3 DNA reads TGTGCCAGCAGTGCGCCGGGACAGGGGGCCTACGAGCAGTACTTC.

V and J are TRBV2 and TRBJ2-5; 7 nucleotides match TRBD2. The CDR3 has 15 residues. J lost 4 bases, V lost 6 bases, and 11 bases had no gene match. CDR1 SNHLY and CDR2 FYNNEI come from the germline V gene. This CDR3 is CASRASGILGETQYF. CDR3 coding DNA: TGTGCCAGCAGGGCCAGCGGGATTTTAGGAGAGACCCAGTACTTC.

Only one count was recorded for this clone. The chain employs TRBV6-5 and TRBJ1-2, with D unresolved. V was pared by 4 bases and J by 0 bases, with 9 bases between. Germline assignment: CDR1 MNHEY and CDR2 SVGAGI. The CDR3 loop spans 14 amino acids. In nucleotides, the CDR3 is TGTGCCAGCAGTTCCTTGGGCGCTAACTATGGCTACACCTTC. It translates to CASSSLGANYGYTF.

The chain carries TRBV21-1 and TRBJ1-2. TRBV21-1 is listed as a pseudogene. The CDR3 extends over 14 amino acids. The CDR3 nucleotides read TGTGCCAGCAGCAAAGCCGCGGGAGTCTATGGCTACACCTTC. Translated: CASSKAAGVYGYTF.

This chain joins TRBV30 and TRBJ2-3; TRBD1 aligns across 10 bases. The CDR3 is 14 amino acids. Per the germline V gene, CDR1 is GTSNPN and CDR2 is SVGIG (reference sequence). V trimming: 3 bases; J trimming: 5 bases; junction bases outside the gene matches: 5. CDR3 coding DNA: TGTGCCTGGAGCCGACAGGGGGCTATAGATACGCAGTATTTT. It translates to CAWSRQGAIDTQYF.